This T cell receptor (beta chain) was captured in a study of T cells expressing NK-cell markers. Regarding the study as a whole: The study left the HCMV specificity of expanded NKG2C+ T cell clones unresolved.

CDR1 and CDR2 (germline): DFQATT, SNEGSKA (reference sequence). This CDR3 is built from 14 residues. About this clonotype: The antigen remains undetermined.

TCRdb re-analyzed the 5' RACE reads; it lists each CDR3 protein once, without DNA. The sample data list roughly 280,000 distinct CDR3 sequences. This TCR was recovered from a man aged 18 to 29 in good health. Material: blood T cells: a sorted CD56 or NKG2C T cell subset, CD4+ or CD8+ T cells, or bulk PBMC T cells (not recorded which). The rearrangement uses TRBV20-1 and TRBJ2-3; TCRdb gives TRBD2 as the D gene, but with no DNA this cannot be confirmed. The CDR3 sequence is CSASFWESRDTQYF.